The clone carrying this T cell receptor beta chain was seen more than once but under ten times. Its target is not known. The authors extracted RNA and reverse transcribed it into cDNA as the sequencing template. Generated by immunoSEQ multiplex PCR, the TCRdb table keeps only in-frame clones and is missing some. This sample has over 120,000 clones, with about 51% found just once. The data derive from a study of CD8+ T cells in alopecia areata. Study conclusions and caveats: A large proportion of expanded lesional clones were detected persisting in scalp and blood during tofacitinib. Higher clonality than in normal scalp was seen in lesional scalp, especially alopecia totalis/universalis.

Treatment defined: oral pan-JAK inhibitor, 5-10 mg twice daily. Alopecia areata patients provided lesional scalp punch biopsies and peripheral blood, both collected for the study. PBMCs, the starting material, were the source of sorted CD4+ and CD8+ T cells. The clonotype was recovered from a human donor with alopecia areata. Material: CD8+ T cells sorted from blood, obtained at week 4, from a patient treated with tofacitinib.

The CDR3 loop reads CASRGQGVNEQFF. CDR3 nucleotide sequence: TGTGCCAGCAGGGGACAGGGCGTAAATGAGCAGTTCTTC. This chain connects TRBV9 to TRBJ2-1; the match to TRBD1 covers 9 bases. The CDR3 sequence is 13 residues long. CDR1 and CDR2 from the germline V gene are SGDLS and YYNGEE. Losses at the gene ends were 5 bases for V and 7 bases for J; bases not matched to a gene: 4.